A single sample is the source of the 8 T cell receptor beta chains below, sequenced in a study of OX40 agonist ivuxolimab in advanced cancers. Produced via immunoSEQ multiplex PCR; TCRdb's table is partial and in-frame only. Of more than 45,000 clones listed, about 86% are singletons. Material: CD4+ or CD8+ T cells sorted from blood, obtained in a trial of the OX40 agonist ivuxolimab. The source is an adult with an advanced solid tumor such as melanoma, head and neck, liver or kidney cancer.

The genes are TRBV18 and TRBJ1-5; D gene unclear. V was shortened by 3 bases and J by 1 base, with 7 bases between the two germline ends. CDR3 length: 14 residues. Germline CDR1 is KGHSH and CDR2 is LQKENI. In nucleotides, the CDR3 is TGTGCCAGCTCACCTCAACAGAGCAATCAGCCCCAGCATTTT. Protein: CASSPQQSNQPQHF. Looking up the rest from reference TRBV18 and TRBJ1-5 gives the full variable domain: NAGVMQNPRHLVRRRGQEARLRCSPMKGHSHVYWYRQLPEEGLKFMVYLQKENIIDESGMPKERFSAEFPKEGPSILRIQQVVRGDSAAYFCASSPQQSNQPQHFGDGTRLSIL.

For the CDR3, the DNA is TGTGCCAGCAGAGAAGGGACAGTCTACAATGAGCAGTTCTTC. It encodes CASREGTVYNEQFF. This chain links TRBV6-5 with TRBJ2-1; 7 nucleotides line up with TRBD1. The CDR3 consists of 14 residues. Germline-derived CDR1 and CDR2 are MNHEY and SVGAGI. J gave up 3 bases and V 6 bases, and 5 bases lay outside the gene matches.

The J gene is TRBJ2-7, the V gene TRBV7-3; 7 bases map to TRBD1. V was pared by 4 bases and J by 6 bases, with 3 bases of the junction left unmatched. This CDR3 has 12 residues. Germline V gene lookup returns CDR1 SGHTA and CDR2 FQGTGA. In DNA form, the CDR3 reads TGTGCCAGCAGCTCCAGGGGGTTCGAGCAGTACTTC. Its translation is CASSSRGFEQYF.

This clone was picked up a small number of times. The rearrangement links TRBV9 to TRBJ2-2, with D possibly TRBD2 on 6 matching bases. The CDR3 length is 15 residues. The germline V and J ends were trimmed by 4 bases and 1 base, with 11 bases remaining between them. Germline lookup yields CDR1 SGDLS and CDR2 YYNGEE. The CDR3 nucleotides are TGTGCCAGCAGCCCCGCGGGGCAGAACACCGGGGAGCTGTTTTTT. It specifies CASSPAGQNTGELFF.

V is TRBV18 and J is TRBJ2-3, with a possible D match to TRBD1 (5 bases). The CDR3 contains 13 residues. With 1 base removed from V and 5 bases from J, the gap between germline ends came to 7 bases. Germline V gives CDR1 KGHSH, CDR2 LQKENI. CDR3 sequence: CASSPRGQDTQYF. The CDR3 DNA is TGTGCCAGCTCACCACGAGGACAAGATACGCAGTATTTT.

The CDR3 region has the DNA TGTGCCAGCAGTGCGCAGGCGGGGGGAAACACTGAAGCTTTCTTT. Protein product: CASSAQAGGNTEAFF. V gene TRBV2 combines with J gene TRBJ1-1; possibly TRBD1 for D (5 bases). From germline, CDR1 is SNHLY and CDR2 FYNNEI. V lost 4 bases, J lost 2 bases, and 14 bases lay in between. The CDR3 totals 15 residues.

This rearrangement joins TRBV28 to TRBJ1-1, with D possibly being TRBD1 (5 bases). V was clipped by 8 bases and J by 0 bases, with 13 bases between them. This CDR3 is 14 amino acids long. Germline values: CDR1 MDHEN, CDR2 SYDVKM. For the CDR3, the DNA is TGTGCCAGCGACTCGACAGCCATGAACACTGAAGCTTTCTTT. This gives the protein CASDSTAMNTEAFF.

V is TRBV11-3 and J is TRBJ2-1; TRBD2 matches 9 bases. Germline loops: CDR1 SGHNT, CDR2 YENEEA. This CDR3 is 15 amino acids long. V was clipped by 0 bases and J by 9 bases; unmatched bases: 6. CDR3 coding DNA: TGTGCCAGCAGCTTAGATTCTAGCGGGAAGGCTGAGCAGTTCTTC. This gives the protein CASSLDSSGKAEQFF.